This TCR beta chain was sequenced for a study of blood T cell repertoires in COVID-19. Study details: Sources were T cells, B-cell-depleted T cells, or PBMCs; the material itself was cDNA or gDNA.

Original processing notes: How many nucleated cells were present was estimated from reference gene primer amplification. Clones were read by immunoSEQ multiplex PCR, and TCRdb kept only the in-frame ones, dropping some. That table is the source of V, J and clone size, and D and trimming were worked out from the DNA. The top ten hold roughly 3.8% of the sample, which has fewer than 130,000 clones, over 60% seen once. There are 16 residues in the CDR3. Trimming shortened V by 7 bases and J by 7 bases, and 25 bases separated the two germline ends. The germline CDR1 and CDR2 sequences are SNHLY and FYNNEI.

Sample: peripheral blood. This chain links TRBV2 with TRBJ1-2; D possibly corresponds to TRBD1 (5 bases). The receptor was derived from a woman of 80 years or more with acute or convalescent COVID-19. The CDR3 protein is CASTGEFDWGMGGYTF. CDR3 bases: TGTGCCAGCACGGGAGAATTTGATTGGGGCATGGGTGGCTACACCTTC.